This T cell receptor beta chain comes out of a study of shared clonotypes between healthy human individuals (dated by TCRdb to the early 2020s). Regarding the complete study: A few men and two women, aged 18 to 49 years, made up the cohort. For each donor, CD4 naive and CD4 memory were each run on three plates, CD8 naive on two plates, and CD8 memory on one plate. Blood TCR repertoires of about 5 healthy adults were deeply sequenced to estimate repertoire size and the extent of clonotype sharing between individuals. Libraries were prepared and TCR repertoires were sequenced by different laboratories using diverse techniques, in order to increase sequencing depth and limit assay-specific biases. Leukapheresis yielded between about 0.94 and 10 billion PBMCs per donor.

Trimming removed 0 bases from V and 5 bases from J, leaving 9 bases between the germline ends. The CDR3 numbers 13 residues from cysteine through phenylalanine. Only CDR3 DNA is held: 39 bases, read in frame from base 1. Via the germline V gene, CDR1 is SGDLS and CDR2 YYNGEE. TCR CDR3 regions were amplified from genomic DNA by multiplex PCR using the deep immunoSEQ assay. For each cell subset, the extracted genomic DNA was distributed evenly across all wells of several immunoSEQ 96-well plates, and each plate served as one replicate. For sorted subsets, each replicate PCR was loaded with 200 ng genomic DNA, equivalent to about 30,000 T cell genomes. Purified libraries were quantified with a Qubit 3.0 fluorometer, sized on a Bioanalyzer 2100, and re-quantified with the KAPA Library Quantification kit. Every immunoSEQ 96-well plate was sequenced on a dedicated single-read 150-cycle Illumina NextSeq 550 flow cell. The original methods were these. Because the immunoSEQ output included only junctional sequences and no quality scores, the filtering could not be the same as the filtering used for full-length reads. Sequences were annotated with PyIR, a Python wrapper for IgBLAST v1.9, and V/J genes and CDR3 were assigned using IMGT germline references. Reads with weak V/J assignments (E-value above 1e-6), missing CDR3, stop codons, out-of-frame junctions, or ambiguous translated residues were removed. V3J clonotypes were defined as sequences sharing an identical inferred V gene, J gene, and CDR3 amino acid sequence. Percentage overlap between repertoires was computed as shared unique clonotypes divided by the size of the smaller repertoire. Three approaches were used to assess repertoire richness: RTK rarefaction, the Chao1 estimator, and Recon v2.1 estimates of unobserved clonotypes. For all TCRbeta clonotypes obtained by the gDNA method from a few donors, generation probabilities were computed with OLGA. Imported from immuneACCESS, the table was reduced by TCRdb to in-frame sequences with V and J called. These copies leave out some clones; in studies compared against another copy, an unresolved V gene accounts for under half, and the cause of the remainder is not known. Clone size and V and J calls were adopted from that table, with D and trimming inferred from the DNA. The sample data list around 320,000 clones, and around 86% of these were observed just once. Of the sample, 15% to 20% falls within the top ten clones.

Donors were healthy HIV-negative adults with no recently reported acute infections or vaccinations. Every donor was a Caucasian adult living in Nashville, Tennessee, USA. CD8 memory samples consisted of magnetically selected CD45RO+ cells combined with CCR7-negative CD45RA+ effector memory (TemRA) cells. Blood was obtained by leukapheresis, after which PBMCs were separated by Ficoll-Histopaque density gradient centrifugation and cryopreserved in liquid nitrogen vapor phase. Analytical flow cytometry was used to check the purity and quantity of every magnetically sorted T cell population. Each sorted fraction had its genomic DNA isolated and then quantified by UV absorbance on a Nanodrop 2000c. The paper as a whole reports these results and caveats: Estimated clonotype richness was generally larger for naive than for memory subsets. Approximately 5% of naive CD4, 3.5% of naive CD8, around 2.3% of memory CD4, and over 0.35% of memory CD8 clonotypes were shared across several donors. Incomplete sequencing was indicated by rarefaction of sorted-subset datasets, despite the large sequencing depth. Sampling was restricted to blood, and TCR repertoires in tissue are likely to differ from TCR repertoires in blood. Based on pairwise subsampling, the degree of clonotype sharing among donors was expected to be affected by sequencing depth. Compared with non-shared clonotypes, the clonotypes found in all four sorted-subset donors had higher generation probabilities. Because the study included a small number of donors, the genetic and exposure-history diversity represented was limited.

A word on this clone: It lacks a known antigen. The sample holds no much larger clone one base away, and base qualities are not on file.

The sequencing sample was made of memory CD8+ T cells sorted from blood. This sample's cell subset or site label indicates: CD45RO+ cells pooled with CCR7-negative TemRA cells. The origin of this receptor is a man aged 18 to 29 in good health. The sequence joins TRBV9 to TRBJ2-7; a weak D assignment points to TRBD1 (5 bases agree). Here is the DNA: TGTGCCAGCAGCGTAGGGGGCAGTAACGAGCAGTACTTC. Translation gives CASSVGGSNEQYF.